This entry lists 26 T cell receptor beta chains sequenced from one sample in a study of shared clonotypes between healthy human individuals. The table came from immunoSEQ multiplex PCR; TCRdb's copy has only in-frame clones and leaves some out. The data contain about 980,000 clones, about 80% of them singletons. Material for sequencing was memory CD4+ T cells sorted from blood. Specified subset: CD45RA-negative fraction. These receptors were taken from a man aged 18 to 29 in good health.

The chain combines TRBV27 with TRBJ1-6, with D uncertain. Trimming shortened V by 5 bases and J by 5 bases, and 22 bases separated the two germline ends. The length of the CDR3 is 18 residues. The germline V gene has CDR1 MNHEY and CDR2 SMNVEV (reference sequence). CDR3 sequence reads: CASSPASAVSGHNSPLHF. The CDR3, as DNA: TGTGCCAGCAGTCCTGCCTCTGCAGTGTCGGGTCATAATTCACCCCTCCACTTT.

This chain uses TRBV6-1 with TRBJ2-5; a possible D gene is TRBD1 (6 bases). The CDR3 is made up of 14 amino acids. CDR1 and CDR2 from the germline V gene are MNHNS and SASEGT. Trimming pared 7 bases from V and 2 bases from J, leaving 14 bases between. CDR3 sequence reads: CASIVRGFQETQYF. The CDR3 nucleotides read TGTGCCAGCATTGTCAGGGGATTTCAAGAGACCCAGTACTTC.

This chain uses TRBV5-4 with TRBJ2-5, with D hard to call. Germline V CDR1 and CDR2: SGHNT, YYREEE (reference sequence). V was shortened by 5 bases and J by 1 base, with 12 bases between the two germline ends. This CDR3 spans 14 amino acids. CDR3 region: CASRPTVLQETQYF. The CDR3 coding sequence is TGTGCCAGCAGACCCACGGTCCTCCAAGAGACCCAGTACTTC.

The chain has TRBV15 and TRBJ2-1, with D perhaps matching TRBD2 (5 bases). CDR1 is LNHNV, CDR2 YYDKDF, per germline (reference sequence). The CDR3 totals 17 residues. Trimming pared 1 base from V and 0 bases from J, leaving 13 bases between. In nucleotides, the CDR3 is TGTGCCACCAGCAGAGTAGCGAGGCTAAGCTCCTACAATGAGCAGTTCTTC. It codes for CATSRVARLSSYNEQFF.

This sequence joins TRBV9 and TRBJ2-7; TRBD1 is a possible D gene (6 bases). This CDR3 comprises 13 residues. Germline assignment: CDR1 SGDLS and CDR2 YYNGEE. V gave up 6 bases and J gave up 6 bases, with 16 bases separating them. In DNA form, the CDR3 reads TGTGCCAGCAATCGAGACTCACAGGGCGAGCAGTACTTC. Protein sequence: CASNRDSQGEQYF.

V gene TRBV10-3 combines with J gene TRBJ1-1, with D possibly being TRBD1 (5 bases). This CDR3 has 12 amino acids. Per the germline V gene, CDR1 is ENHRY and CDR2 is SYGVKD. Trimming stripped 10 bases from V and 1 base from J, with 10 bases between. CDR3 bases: TGTGCCAGTAGGGACCCGAACACTGAAGCTTTCTTT. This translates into CASRDPNTEAFF.

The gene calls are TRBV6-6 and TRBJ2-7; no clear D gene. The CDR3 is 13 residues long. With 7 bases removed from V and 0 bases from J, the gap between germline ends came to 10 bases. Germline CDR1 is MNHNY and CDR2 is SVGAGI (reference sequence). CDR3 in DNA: TGTGCCAGCACTGACATGAGCTCCTACGAGCAGTACTTC. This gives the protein CASTDMSSYEQYF.

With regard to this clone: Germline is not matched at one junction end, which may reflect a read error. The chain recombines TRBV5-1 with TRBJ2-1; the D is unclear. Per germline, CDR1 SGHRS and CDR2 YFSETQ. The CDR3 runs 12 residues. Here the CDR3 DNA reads TGCGCCAGCAGTTTGGACGTCAATGAGCAGTTCTTC. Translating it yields CASSLDVNEQFF.

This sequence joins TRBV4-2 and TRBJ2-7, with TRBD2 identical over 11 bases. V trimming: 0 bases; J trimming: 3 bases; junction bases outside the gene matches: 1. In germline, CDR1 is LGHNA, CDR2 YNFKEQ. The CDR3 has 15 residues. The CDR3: CASSQDGTSGYEQYF. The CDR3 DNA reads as TGTGCCAGCAGCCAAGATGGGACTAGCGGCTACGAGCAGTACTTC.

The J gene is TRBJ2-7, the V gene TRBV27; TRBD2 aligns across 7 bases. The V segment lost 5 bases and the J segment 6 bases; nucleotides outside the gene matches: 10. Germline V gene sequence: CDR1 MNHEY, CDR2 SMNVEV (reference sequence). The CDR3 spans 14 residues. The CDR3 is CASSRASGGSEQYF. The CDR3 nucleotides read TGTGCCAGCAGTCGGGCTAGCGGAGGCTCCGAGCAGTACTTC.

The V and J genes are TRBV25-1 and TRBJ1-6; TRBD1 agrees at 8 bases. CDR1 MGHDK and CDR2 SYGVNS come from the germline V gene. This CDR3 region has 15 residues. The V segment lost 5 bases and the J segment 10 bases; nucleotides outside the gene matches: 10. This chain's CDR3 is CASSPPQGVVSPLHF. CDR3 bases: TGTGCCAGCAGTCCACCACAGGGGGTAGTCTCACCCCTCCACTTT. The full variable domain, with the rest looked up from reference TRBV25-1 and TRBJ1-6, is EADIYQTPRYLVIGTGKKITLECSQTMGHDKMYWYQQDPGMELHLIHYSYGVNSTEKGDLSSESTVSRIRTEHFPLTLESARPSHTSQYLCASSPPQGVVSPLHFGNGTRLTVT.

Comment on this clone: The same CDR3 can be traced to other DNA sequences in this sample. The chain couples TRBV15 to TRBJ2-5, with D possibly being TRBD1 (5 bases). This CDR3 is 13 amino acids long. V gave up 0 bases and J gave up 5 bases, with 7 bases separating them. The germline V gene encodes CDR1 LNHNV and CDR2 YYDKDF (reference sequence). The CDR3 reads CATSREGRETQYF. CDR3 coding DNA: TGTGCCACCAGCAGAGAGGGGCGGGAGACCCAGTACTTC.

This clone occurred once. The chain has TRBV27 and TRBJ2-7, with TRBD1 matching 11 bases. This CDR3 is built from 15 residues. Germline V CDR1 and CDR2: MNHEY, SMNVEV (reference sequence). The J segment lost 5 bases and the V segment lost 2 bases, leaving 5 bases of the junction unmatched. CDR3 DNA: TGTGCCAGCAGTTTACGGACAGGGGGCCACGACGAGCAGTACTTC. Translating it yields CASSLRTGGHDEQYF.

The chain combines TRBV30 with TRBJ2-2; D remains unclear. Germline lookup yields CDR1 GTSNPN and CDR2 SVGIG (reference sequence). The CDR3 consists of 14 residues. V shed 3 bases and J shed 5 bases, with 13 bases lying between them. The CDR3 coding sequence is TGTGCCTGGAGCCGCGGCATCGAAACCGGGGAGCTGTTTTTT. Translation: CAWSRGIETGELFF.

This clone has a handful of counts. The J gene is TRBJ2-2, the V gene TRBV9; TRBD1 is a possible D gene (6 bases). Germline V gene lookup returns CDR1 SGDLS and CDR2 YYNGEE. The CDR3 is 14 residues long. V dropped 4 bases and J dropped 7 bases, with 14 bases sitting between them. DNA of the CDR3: TGTGCCAGCAGCCCAGAGGGCAGGGGCGGGGAGCTGTTTTTT. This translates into CASSPEGRGGELFF.

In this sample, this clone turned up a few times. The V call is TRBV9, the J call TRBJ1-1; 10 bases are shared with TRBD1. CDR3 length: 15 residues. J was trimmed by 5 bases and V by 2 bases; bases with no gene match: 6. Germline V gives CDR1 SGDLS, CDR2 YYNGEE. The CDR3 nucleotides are TGTGCCAGCAGCGTGAGCGGGGGACAGGGGACTGAAGCTTTCTTT. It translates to CASSVSGGQGTEAFF.

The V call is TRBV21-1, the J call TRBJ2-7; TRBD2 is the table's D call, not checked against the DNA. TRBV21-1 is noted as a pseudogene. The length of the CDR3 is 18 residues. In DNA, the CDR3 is TGTGCCAGCAGCAAAGGGATGGATCAGACTAGCGGGCATTACGAGCAGTACTTC. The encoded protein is CASSKGMDQTSGHYEQYF.

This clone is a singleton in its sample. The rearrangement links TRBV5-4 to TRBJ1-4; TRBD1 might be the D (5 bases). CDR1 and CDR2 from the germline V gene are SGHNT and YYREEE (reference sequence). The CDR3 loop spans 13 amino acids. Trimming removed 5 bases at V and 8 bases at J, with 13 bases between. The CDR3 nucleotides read TGTGCCAGCAGAGATTTGGGGGGAGAAAAACTGTTTTTT. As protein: CASRDLGGEKLFF.

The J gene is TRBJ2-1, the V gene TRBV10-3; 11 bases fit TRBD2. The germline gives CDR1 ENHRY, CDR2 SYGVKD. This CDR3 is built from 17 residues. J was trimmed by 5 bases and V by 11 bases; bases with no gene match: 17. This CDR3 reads CAVQPSLAGGADNEQFF. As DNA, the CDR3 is TGTGCCGTCCAACCTAGCCTAGCGGGAGGAGCTGACAATGAGCAGTTCTTC.

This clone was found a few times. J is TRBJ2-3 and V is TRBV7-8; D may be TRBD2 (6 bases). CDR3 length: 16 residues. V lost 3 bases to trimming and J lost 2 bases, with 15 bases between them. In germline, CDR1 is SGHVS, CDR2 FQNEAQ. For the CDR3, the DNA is TGTGCCAGCAGCTTGGGACTCCCTCCCTCCACAGATACGCAGTATTTT. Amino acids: CASSLGLPPSTDTQYF.

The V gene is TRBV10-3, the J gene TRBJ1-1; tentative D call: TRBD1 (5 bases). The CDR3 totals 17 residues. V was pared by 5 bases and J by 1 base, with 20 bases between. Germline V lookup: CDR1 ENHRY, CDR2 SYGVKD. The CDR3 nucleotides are TGTGCCATCAGTTTAGTCGGGGGGGGTACAGGGAACACTGAAGCTTTCTTT. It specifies CAISLVGGGTGNTEAFF.

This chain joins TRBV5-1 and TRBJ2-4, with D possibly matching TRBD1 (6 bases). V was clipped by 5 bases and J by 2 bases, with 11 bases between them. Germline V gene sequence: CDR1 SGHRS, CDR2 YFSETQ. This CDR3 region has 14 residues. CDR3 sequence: CASRNTGTKNIQYF. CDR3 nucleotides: TGCGCCAGCAGGAACACAGGGACCAAAAACATTCAGTACTTC.

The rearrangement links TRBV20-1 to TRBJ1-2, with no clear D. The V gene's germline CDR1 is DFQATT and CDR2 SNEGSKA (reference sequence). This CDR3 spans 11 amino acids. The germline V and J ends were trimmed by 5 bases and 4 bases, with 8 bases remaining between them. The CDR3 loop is CSAVLSYGYTF. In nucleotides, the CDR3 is TGCAGTGCTGTACTCAGCTATGGCTACACCTTC.

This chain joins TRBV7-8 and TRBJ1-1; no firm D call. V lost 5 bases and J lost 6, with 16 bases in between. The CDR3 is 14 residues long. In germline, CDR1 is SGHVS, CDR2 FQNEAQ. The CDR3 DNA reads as TGTGCCAGCAGCGCCCCATTGTTGTACTCTGAAGCTTTCTTT. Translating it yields CASSAPLLYSEAFF.

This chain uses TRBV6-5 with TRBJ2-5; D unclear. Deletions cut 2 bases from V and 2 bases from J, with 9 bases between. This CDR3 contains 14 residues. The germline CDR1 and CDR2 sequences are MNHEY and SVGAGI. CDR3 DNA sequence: TGTGCCAGCAGTTACCACCCCGGGCAAGAGACCCAGTACTTC. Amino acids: CASSYHPGQETQYF.

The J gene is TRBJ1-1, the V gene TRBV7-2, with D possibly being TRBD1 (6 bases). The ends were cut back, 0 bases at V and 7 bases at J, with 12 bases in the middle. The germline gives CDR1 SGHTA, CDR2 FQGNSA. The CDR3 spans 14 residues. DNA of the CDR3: TGTGCCAGCAGCTTAGCCCCACAGGGTATTGAAGCTTTCTTT. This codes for CASSLAPQGIEAFF.